Below are 8 T cell receptor beta chains sequenced from a single sample in a study of blood T cell repertoires in COVID-19. Sequencing used immunoSEQ multiplex PCR; TCRdb keeps in-frame clones, though not all of them. The data contain over 150,000 clones, about 80% of them seen just once; the ten biggest clones take up around 10%. The sequenced sample was peripheral blood. The origin of the receptors is a woman aged 55-70 years with COVID-19, enrolled during active disease.

The chain uses TRBV11-2 and TRBJ2-3; 14 bases are a match to TRBD2. V lost 4 bases and J lost 2; bases outside the gene matches: 5. Per the germline V gene, CDR1 is SGHAT and CDR2 is FQNNGV. The CDR3 has 17 residues. CDR3 nucleotides: TGTGCCAGCAGCTCCGGGACTAGCGGGAGAGTCACAGATACGCAGTATTTT. Protein: CASSSGTSGRVTDTQYF. Full variable domain (remainder filled in from reference TRBV11-2 and TRBJ2-3): EAGVAQSPRYKIIEKRQSVAFWCNPISGHATLYWYQQILGQGPKLLIQFQNNGVVDDSQLPKDRFSAERLKGVDSTLKIQPAKLEDSAVYLCASSSGTSGRVTDTQYFGPGTRLTVL.

The rearrangement uses TRBV27 and TRBJ1-1, with a weak D call TRBD1 (6 bases). Germline-derived CDR1 and CDR2 are MNHEY and SMNVEV (reference sequence). This CDR3 has 14 residues. Deletions cut 5 bases from V and 1 base from J, with 11 bases between. The CDR3 DNA reads as TGTGCCAGCAGTGTCACCAGGGGGAACACTGAAGCTTTCTTT. Translated, it gives CASSVTRGNTEAFF.

This chain links TRBV5-6 with TRBJ1-4; D perhaps matches TRBD1 (5 bases). V was cut by 4 bases and J by 8 bases, with 21 bases left in between. The CDR3 extends over 16 amino acids. In germline, CDR1 is SGHDT, CDR2 YYEEEE. The CDR3 spells CASSTDSGTGEEKLFF. Here the CDR3 DNA reads TGTGCCAGCAGCACCGATTCCGGGACTGGGGAAGAAAAACTGTTTTTT.

The V and J genes are TRBV9 and TRBJ1-3; D may be TRBD1 (5 bases). Trimming stripped 3 bases from V and 2 bases from J, with 12 bases between. Germline CDR1 reads SGDLS; CDR2 reads YYNGEE. This CDR3 comprises 15 residues. CDR3 in amino acids: CASSELQVPGNTIYF. The CDR3 DNA follows: TGTGCCAGCAGCGAATTACAGGTTCCTGGAAACACCATATATTTT.

This clone was seen a few times. V usage is TRBV12-3 or TRBV12-4 and J usage is TRBJ1-1, with a weak D call TRBD1 (5 bases). V was trimmed by 5 bases and J by 10 bases, leaving 8 bases between them. This CDR3 is 10 amino acids long. Here the CDR3 DNA reads TGTGCCAGCAGTCAGGGTGCAGCTTTCTTT. Translation gives CASSQGAAFF.

The rearrangement joins TRBV19 to TRBJ1-2; the D gene is possibly TRBD1 (6 bases). The CDR3 extends over 14 amino acids. Per germline, CDR1 LNHDA and CDR2 SQIVND (reference sequence). The V and J ends lost 3 bases and 4 bases respectively, with 12 bases between them. The CDR3 nucleotides are TGTGCCAGTAGTATCCCCACAGGGATCTATGGCTACACCTTC. It specifies CASSIPTGIYGYTF. Full variable domain (rest looked up from reference TRBV19 and TRBJ1-2): DGGITQSPKYLFRKEGQNVTLSCEQNLNHDAMYWYRQDPGQGLRLIYYSQIVNDFQKGDIAEGYSVSREKKESFPLTVTSAQKNPTAFYLCASSIPTGIYGYTFGSGTRLTVV.

This clone was counted a few times. The gene calls are TRBV6-5 and TRBJ1-1; TRBD1 matches at 8 bases. The germline V gene encodes CDR1 MNHEY and CDR2 SVGAGI. The ends lost 6 bases at V and 1 base at J; junction bases unmatched: 4. This CDR3 region has 14 residues. The CDR3 sequence is CASRVGQGNTEAFF. In DNA form, the CDR3 reads TGTGCCAGCAGGGTTGGACAGGGGAACACTGAAGCTTTCTTT.

The V call is TRBV7-2, the J call TRBJ1-4; TRBD1 matches at 7 bases. The CDR3 extends over 14 amino acids. Trimming took 3 bases from V and 11 from J; bases not matched to a gene: 9. Germline CDR1 reads SGHTA; CDR2 reads FQGNSA. CDR3 sequence (DNA): TGTGCCAGCAGCTTTGGTGGGACAGTCGGTAAACTGTTTTTT. Its protein product is CASSFGGTVGKLFF. The entire variable domain, with the rest obtained from reference TRBV7-2 and TRBJ1-4, is as follows: GAGVSQSPSNKVTEKGKDVELRCDPISGHTALYWYRQSLGQGLEFLIYFQGNSAPDKSGLPSDRFSAERTGGSVSTLTIQRTQQEDSAVYLCASSFGGTVGKLFFGSGTQLSVL.